These T cell receptor beta chains were read from a single sample in a study of T cell repertoires in cytomegalovirus infection. These TCRs are of unknown antigen specificity. TCRdb processed the reads anew with MiXCR; each CDR3 protein has one entry. Among 300,000 to 400,000 distinct CDR3 sequences listed, 25% to 30% were seen once. Sequencing was performed on cultured PBMCs, taken from culture after CMV antigen stimulation. The source is a human donor in good health (CMV status not recorded). Some clones in this sample may be carry-over from other donors' samples. CDR3s include the opening cysteine and the closing phenylalanine or tryptophan. The order of the fields is D gene, J gene, V gene, clone size, CDR3 DNA, CDR3 protein. A D gene is named only where the DNA matches it firmly. A clone size is listed for some rows: how often the clone was seen (once, few, many), or a class if it is expanded.

d_call: -; j_call: TRBJ2-1; v_call: TRBV7-2; clone_size: few; cdr3_nt: TGTGCCAGCAGCTGGGGGCTAGTTTGGGGGAATGAGCAGTTCTTC; cdr3_aa: CASSWGLVWGNEQFF
d_call: -; j_call: TRBJ1-1; v_call: TRBV20-1; clone_size: -; cdr3_nt: TGCAGTTTCCACACGGACAGAAGGACTGAAGCTTTCTTT; cdr3_aa: CSFHTDRRTEAFF
d_call: TRBD1; j_call: TRBJ1-2; v_call: TRBV6-6; clone_size: -; cdr3_nt: TGTGCCAGCAGTTACGGGCACGGGAACAGGGGCTATGGCTACACCTTC; cdr3_aa: CASSYGHGNRGYGYTF
d_call: TRBD2; j_call: TRBJ2-3; v_call: TRBV12-3/TRBV12-4; clone_size: many; cdr3_nt: TGTGCCAGCAGTCTAGCGGGGGGGGCTAGCACAGATACGCAGTATTTT; cdr3_aa: CASSLAGGASTDTQYF
d_call: -; j_call: TRBJ2-1; v_call: TRBV20-1; clone_size: -; cdr3_nt: TGCAGTGCGAAGAGCCTAGCCCATGAGCAGTTCTTC; cdr3_aa: CSAKSLAHEQFF
d_call: -; j_call: TRBJ1-2; v_call: TRBV7-2; clone_size: few; cdr3_nt: TGTGCCAGCAGCCGCCTAAGCGGGGCGGTGCGCTATGGCTACACCTTC; cdr3_aa: CASSRLSGAVRYGYTF
d_call: -; j_call: TRBJ1-1; v_call: TRBV30; clone_size: -; cdr3_nt: TGTGCCTGGAGTGTACACGGGGGGGGGACTGAAGCTTTCTTT; cdr3_aa: CAWSVHGGGTEAFF
d_call: -; j_call: TRBJ1-5; v_call: TRBV7-9; clone_size: few; cdr3_nt: TGTGCCAGCAGCTTAGGTCCGCGTCAGCCCCAGCATTTT; cdr3_aa: CASSLGPRQPQHF
d_call: -; j_call: TRBJ2-5; v_call: TRBV30; clone_size: few; cdr3_nt: TGTGCCTGGAGTGACTGGGAGGCGGAGACCCAGTACTTC; cdr3_aa: CAWSDWEAETQYF
d_call: -; j_call: TRBJ2-2; v_call: TRBV7-3; clone_size: few; cdr3_nt: TGTGCCAGCAGCCTACGGGCCGGGAGGAACACCGGGGAGCTGTTTTTT; cdr3_aa: CASSLRAGRNTGELFF
d_call: -; j_call: TRBJ2-5; v_call: TRBV5-6; clone_size: many; cdr3_nt: TGTGCCAGCAGCTCCTTGTTTGGCCAAGAGACCCAGTACTTC; cdr3_aa: CASSSLFGQETQYF
d_call: -; j_call: TRBJ1-6; v_call: TRBV7-8; clone_size: few; cdr3_nt: TGTGCCAGCAGCTTCAGGGACTACAATTCACCCCTCCACTTT; cdr3_aa: CASSFRDYNSPLHF
d_call: -; j_call: TRBJ2-5; v_call: TRBV30; clone_size: -; cdr3_nt: TGTGCCTGGAGCAGGGACCGGGAGACCCAGTACTTC; cdr3_aa: CAWSRDRETQYF
d_call: TRBD2; j_call: TRBJ2-5; v_call: TRBV5-4; clone_size: -; cdr3_nt: TGTGCCAGCAGCTCCCCCGGACTAGCGGGAAAGACGGCCCAGTACTTC; cdr3_aa: CASSSPGLAGKTAQYF
d_call: -; j_call: TRBJ2-7; v_call: TRBV3-1; clone_size: -; cdr3_nt: TGTGCCAGCAGCCACCTGCCTGGGCGGGAGCAGTACTTC; cdr3_aa: CASSHLPGREQYF